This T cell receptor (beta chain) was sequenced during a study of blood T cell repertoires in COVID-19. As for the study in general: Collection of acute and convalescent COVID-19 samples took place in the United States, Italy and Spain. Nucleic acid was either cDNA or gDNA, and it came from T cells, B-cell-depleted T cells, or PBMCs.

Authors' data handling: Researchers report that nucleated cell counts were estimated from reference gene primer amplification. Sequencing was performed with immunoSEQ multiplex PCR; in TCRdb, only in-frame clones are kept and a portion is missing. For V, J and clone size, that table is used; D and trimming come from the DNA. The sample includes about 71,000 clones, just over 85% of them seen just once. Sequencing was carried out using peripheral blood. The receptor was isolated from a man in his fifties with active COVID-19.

In DNA form, the CDR3 reads TGTGCCAGCAGTTCTTCAGTGGTGCAGTACTTC. Its translation is CASSSSVVQYF. The chain recombines TRBV12-3 or TRBV12-4 with TRBJ2-7; D unresolved. Trimming pared 4 bases from V and 9 bases from J, leaving 10 bases between. The CDR3 sequence is 11 residues long.